These 6 T cell receptor beta chains were all obtained from the same sample, sequenced in a study of cytomegalovirus exposure and HLA in healthy donors. A multiplex PCR was run with 60 Vbeta primers and 13 Jbeta primers. Sequencing was performed with immunoSEQ multiplex PCR; in TCRdb, only in-frame clones are kept and a portion is missing. The sample has 250,000 to 350,000 clones, 75% to 90% seen once. Sequencing was carried out using PBMCs. These receptors came from a man aged 35 to 55 in good health and CMV-seropositive.

This chain's CDR3 is CSALKAQASTDTQYF. The CDR3 nucleotides read TGCAGCGCCCTGAAGGCCCAGGCGAGCACAGATACGCAGTATTTT. The V and J genes are TRBV29-1 and TRBJ2-3; D remains ambiguous. The CDR3 is 15 residues long. V was clipped by 7 bases and J by 0 bases, with 17 bases between them. Germline CDR1 SQVTM, CDR2 ANQGSEA.

This clone is a singleton in its sample. The J gene is TRBJ2-4, the V gene TRBV6-6; D may be TRBD2 (5 bases). V was clipped by 2 bases and J by 0 bases, with 11 bases between them. The V gene's germline CDR1 is MNHNY and CDR2 SVGAGI (reference sequence). The CDR3 has 16 residues. CDR3 DNA sequence: TGTGCCAGCAGTTACGCTAGCAAATTAGCCAAAAACATTCAGTACTTC. Amino acids: CASSYASKLAKNIQYF.

As for this clone: Its ends do not fully match the called genes, so a read error is possible. The V gene is TRBV14, the J gene TRBJ2-1; TRBD2 aligns across 7 bases. The CDR3 has 16 amino acids. The V gene's germline CDR1 is SGHDN and CDR2 FVKESK. This CDR3 is CASSRRDGLVPSEEFF. CDR3 nucleotide sequence: TGTGCCAGCAGCCGGAGGGACGGACTAGTTCCATCTGAGGAGTTCTTC.

The chain uses TRBV7-2 and TRBJ2-5; D not certain. The germline V and J ends were trimmed by 5 bases and 2 bases, with 9 bases remaining between them. The germline gives CDR1 SGHTA, CDR2 FQGNSA. This CDR3 spans 13 amino acids. CDR3 amino acids: CASSPRQQETQYF. Written as DNA, the CDR3 is TGTGCCAGCAGCCCGAGGCAGCAAGAGACCCAGTACTTC. Variable domain in full (rest from reference TRBV7-2 and TRBJ2-5): GAGVSQSPSNKVTEKGKDVELRCDPISGHTALYWYRQSLGQGLEFLIYFQGNSAPDKSGLPSDRFSAERTGGSVSTLTIQRTQQEDSAVYLCASSPRQQETQYFGPGTRLLVL.

This sequence joins TRBV6-1 and TRBJ2-7, with 10 bases lining up with TRBD2. The V segment lost 4 bases and the J segment 2 bases; nucleotides outside the gene matches: 2. The CDR3 sequence is 14 residues long. Germline V gene lookup returns CDR1 MNHNS and CDR2 SASEGT. The CDR3 sequence is CASSGSGRAYEQYF. In DNA, the CDR3 is TGTGCCAGCAGTGGGAGCGGGAGGGCCTACGAGCAGTACTTC.

This chain joins TRBV4-3 and TRBJ2-5; possibly TRBD2 for D (5 bases). In germline, CDR1 is LGHNA, CDR2 YSLEER. The CDR3 has 13 amino acids. V was trimmed by 5 bases and J by 1 base, leaving 8 bases between them. The CDR3 DNA reads as TGCGCCAGCAGCTACCGGGGCCAAGAGACCCAGTACTTC. It yields the protein CASSYRGQETQYF.